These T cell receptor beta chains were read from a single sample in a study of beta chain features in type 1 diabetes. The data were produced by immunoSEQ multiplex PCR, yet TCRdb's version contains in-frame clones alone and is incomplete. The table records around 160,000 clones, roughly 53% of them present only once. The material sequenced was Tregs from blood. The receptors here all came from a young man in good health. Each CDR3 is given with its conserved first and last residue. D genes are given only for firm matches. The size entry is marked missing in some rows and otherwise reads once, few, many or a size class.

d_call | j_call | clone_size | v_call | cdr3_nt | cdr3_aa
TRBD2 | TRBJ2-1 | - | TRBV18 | TGTGCCAGCTCACAAGGGACTAGCGGGAGGGGTGAGCAGTTCTTC | CASSQGTSGRGEQFF
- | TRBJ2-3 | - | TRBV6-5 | TGTGCCAGCAGAAGACAGGTTATGGATACGCAGTATTTT | CASRRQVMDTQYF
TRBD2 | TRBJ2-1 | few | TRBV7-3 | TGTGCCAGCAGCACCCAAGCGGGGGGGCCATCTGAGCAGTTCTTC | CASSTQAGGPSEQFF
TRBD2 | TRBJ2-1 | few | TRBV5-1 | TGCGCCAGCAGCTTCGTGACTAGCGGGTTCAATGAGCAGTTCTTC | CASSFVTSGFNEQFF
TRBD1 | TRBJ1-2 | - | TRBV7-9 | TGTGCCAGCAGCCTCGACAGGGGGCGCGGTGGCTACACCTTC | CASSLDRGRGGYTF
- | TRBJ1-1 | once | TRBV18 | TGTGCCAGCTCACCAGGGTACAGTCGTACTGAAGCTTTCTTT | CASSPGYSRTEAFF
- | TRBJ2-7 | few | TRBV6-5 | TGTGCCAGCAGTTACGGGTGGGTGGGGCCCTACGAGCAGTACTTC | CASSYGWVGPYEQYF
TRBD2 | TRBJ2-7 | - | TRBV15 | TGTGCCACCAGCAGAGTAGCGGGCGGGAGTCGGTACGAGCAGTACTTC | CATSRVAGGSRYEQYF
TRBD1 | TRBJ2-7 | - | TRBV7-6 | TGTGCCAGCAGCTTAGAGGCCGGGACAGCCATTCGGAGGCAGTACTTC | CASSLEAGTAIRRQYF
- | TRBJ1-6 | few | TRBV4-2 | TGTGCCAGCACCGAAGAGACAAGAAGCTCCTATAATTCACCCCTCCACTTT | CASTEETRSSYNSPLHF
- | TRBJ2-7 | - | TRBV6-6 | TGTGCCAGCAGTGGGAGGGGGGGACACGCGGCCTACGAGCAGTACTTC | CASSGRGGHAAYEQYF
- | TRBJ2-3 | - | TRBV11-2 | TGTGCCAGCAGCTTCAGGGTTCGGGATACGCAGTATTTT | CASSFRVRDTQYF
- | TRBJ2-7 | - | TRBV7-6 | TGTGCCAGCAGCCCAGGGGGGTCAGCGGGCGAGCAGTACTTC | CASSPGGSAGEQYF
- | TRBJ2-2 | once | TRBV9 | TGTGCCAGCAGCGTAGATCACAGGAACACCGGGGAGCTGTTTTTT | CASSVDHRNTGELFF
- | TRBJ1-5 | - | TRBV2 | TGTGCCAGCAGTGAAGCGGCAGGGTCTCAGCCCCAGCATTTT | CASSEAAGSQPQHF
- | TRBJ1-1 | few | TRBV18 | TGTGCCAGCTCACCACCAGGCAGGTGGAACACTGAAGCTTTCTTT | CASSPPGRWNTEAFF
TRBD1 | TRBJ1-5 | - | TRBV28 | TGTGCCAGCAGTTCATTATCAATCGGACAGGGGGGGCATTTT | CASSSLSIGQGGHF
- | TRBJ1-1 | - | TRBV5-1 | TGCGCCAGCAGCTTGGCCAGGGCGAACACTGAAGCTTTCTTT | CASSLARANTEAFF
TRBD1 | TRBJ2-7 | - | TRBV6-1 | TGTGCCAGCAGCTCGGGACAGTCACAATACGAGCAGTACTTC | CASSSGQSQYEQYF
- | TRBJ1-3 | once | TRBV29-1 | TGCAGCGTTGTCACAGGGAGTGGAAACACCATATATTTT | CSVVTGSGNTIYF
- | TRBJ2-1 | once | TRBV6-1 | TGTGCCAGCAGTGGGCTGGAGCAGTTCTTC | CASSGLEQFF
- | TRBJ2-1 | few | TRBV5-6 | TGTGCCAGCAGCTTGTCTGTGTTCGGGGATGAGCAGTTCTTC | CASSLSVFGDEQFF
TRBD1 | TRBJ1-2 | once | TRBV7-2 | TGTGCCAGCAGCTTAGAGGGACAGGGGGACTATGGCTACACCTTC | CASSLEGQGDYGYTF
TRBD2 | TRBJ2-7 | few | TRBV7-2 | TGTGCCAGCAGCTTCCGGGTAGCGGGAGAATCCATCTACGAGCAGTACTTC | CASSFRVAGESIYEQYF
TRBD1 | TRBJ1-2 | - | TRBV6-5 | TGTGCCAGCAGTGGTAGACAGGGGAGGAACTATGGCTACACCTTC | CASSGRQGRNYGYTF
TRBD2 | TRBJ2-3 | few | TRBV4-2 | TGTGCCAGCAGCCCCTTCGCGGGGGGGCTGACAGATACGCAGTATTTT | CASSPFAGGLTDTQYF
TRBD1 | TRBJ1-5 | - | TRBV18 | TGTGCCAGCTCACGGGACAGGGGGCCCCAGCATTTT | CASSRDRGPQHF
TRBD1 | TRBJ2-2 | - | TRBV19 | TGTGCCAGTAGTGCTAACAGGGGTACGGCCGGGGAGCTGTTTTTT | CASSANRGTAGELFF
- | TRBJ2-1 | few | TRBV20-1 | TGCAGTGCGATGGCGGTCCTTGAGCAGTTCTTC | CSAMAVLEQFF
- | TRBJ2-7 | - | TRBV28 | TGTGCCAGCCGGTCAGGGGTTCCCTACGAGCAGTACTTC | CASRSGVPYEQYF
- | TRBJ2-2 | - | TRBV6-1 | TGTGCCAGCACCACCGGTCCGCCAGGGGAGCTGTTTTTT | CASTTGPPGELFF
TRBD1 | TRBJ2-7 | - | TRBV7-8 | TGTGCCAGCAGCACCTCGACAGGGGCCTACGAGCAGTACTTC | CASSTSTGAYEQYF
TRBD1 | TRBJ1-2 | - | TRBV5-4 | TGTGCCAGCAGCTACGGACAGGGGGCGCCCCGATATGGCTACACCTTC | CASSYGQGAPRYGYTF
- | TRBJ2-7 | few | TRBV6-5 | TGTGCCAGCAGTTACTCGAGGCTAGCGATCTACGAGCAGTACTTC | CASSYSRLAIYEQYF
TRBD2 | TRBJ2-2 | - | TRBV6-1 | TGTGCCAGCAGAGTAGCGGGGGCTCCTCAGGGGGAGCTGTTTTTT | CASRVAGAPQGELFF
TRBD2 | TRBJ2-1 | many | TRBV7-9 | TGTGCCAGCAGCTTAGCGCGCACTAGCGGGATGAATGAGCAGTTCTTC | CASSLARTSGMNEQFF
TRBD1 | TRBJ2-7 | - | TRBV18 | TGTGCCAGCGGGACAGGGCCCTACGAGCAGTACTTC | CASGTGPYEQYF
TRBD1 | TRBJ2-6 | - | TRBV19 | TGTGCCAGTAGTAGGACAGGTGCTGGGGCCAACGTCCTGACTTTC | CASSRTGAGANVLTF
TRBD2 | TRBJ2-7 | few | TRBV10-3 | TGTGCCATCAATCCGACTAGCGGGGGACCCTACGAGCAGTACTTC | CAINPTSGGPYEQYF
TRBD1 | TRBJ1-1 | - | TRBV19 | TGTGCCAGTAGGGTCTTCCCCGGGACAGACAACACTGAAGCTTTCTTT | CASRVFPGTDNTEAFF